This T cell receptor beta chain was documented in a study of regulatory T cells in long-lasting Graves disease. Findings and caveats of the study: TRBV28, TRBJ1-2 and TRBJ2-5 were favored in persistent disease.

Through Arm-PCR of CDR3 regions and iRepertoire HTBI primers, TCR beta libraries were built. TCRdb re-analysed the multiplex PCR reads in MiXCR, keeping a single row per CDR3 protein. The sample holds hundreds of thousands of distinct CDR3 sequences; roughly 18% are singletons and the top ten take 38%. This clonotype was detected only a few times. Its antigen is not known. Time point meaning: newly diagnosed GD, antithyroid drugs for less than 3 months. RNA isolated from PBMCs was used to make the TCR library. The CDR3 sequence is 15 residues long. The ends were cut back, 0 bases at V and 0 bases at J, with 9 bases in the middle. CDR1 is SGHNT and CDR2 is YYREEE in the germline V gene (reference sequence).

The sequencing used peripheral blood mononuclear cells (PBMCs), collected at new diagnosis, from a patient treated with antithyroid drugs. The clonotype originates from a female donor with Graves disease. This chain connects TRBV5-4 to TRBJ2-5; D possibly corresponds to TRBD1 (6 bases). CDR3 residues: CASSLVPGDQETQYF. In nucleotides, the CDR3 is TGTGCCAGCAGCTTGGTTCCAGGGGACCAAGAGACCCAGTACTTC.